The entry that follows covers one T cell receptor beta chain sequence. This entry comes from a study of T-cell memory formation after mild COVID-19. V lost 6 bases to trimming and J lost 3 bases; unmatched junction nucleotides: 11. This CDR3 is 15 amino acids long. Germline assignment: CDR1 SEHNR and CDR2 FQNEAQ (reference sequence). One entry per CDR3 protein, called by TCRdb with MiXCR from the 5' RACE reads. The data hold more than 70,000 distinct CDR3 sequences, with around 14% observed a single time. This TCR came from an adult woman who had mild COVID-19 (a few samples of this study predate the infection). Cell type and time point are not known. The sequenced sample was PBMCs or a T cell subset sorted from them (not recorded which). J is TRBJ2-7 and V is TRBV7-9; 7 bases line up with TRBD1. CDR3 sequence: CASRQGQSLVYEQYF. DNA of the CDR3: TGTGCCAGCAGACAGGGACAGTCCTTAGTCTACGAGCAGTACTTC. The variable domain in full, completed from reference TRBV7-9 and TRBJ2-7, reads DTGVSQNPRHKITKRGQNVTFRCDPISEHNRLYWYRQTLGQGPEFLTYFQNEAQLEKSRLLSDRFSAERPKGSFSTLEIQRTEQGDSAMYLCASRQGQSLVYEQYFGPGTRLTVT.